What follows are 24 T cell receptor beta chains derived from one specimen sequenced in a study of blood T cell repertoires in COVID-19. Using immunoSEQ multiplex PCR, the repertoire was profiled, and TCRdb retains in-frame clones only, with some absent. Counted here are 250,000 to 400,000 clones, around 90% occurring once; the ten biggest clones make up 2.9%. The sequencing input was peripheral blood. The receptor set was obtained from a woman in her thirties with COVID-19, enrolled during active disease.

This clone appeared a single time. The J gene is TRBJ2-7, the V gene TRBV6-5, with TRBD2 matching 8 bases. This CDR3 has 15 amino acids. Germline-derived CDR1 and CDR2 are MNHEY and SVGAGI. V shed 6 bases and J 1 base; nucleotides not matched to a gene: 8. The CDR3 nucleotides are TGTGCCAGCAGGTCGGGACTAGGAAATTCCTACGAGCAGTACTTC. Translation gives CASRSGLGNSYEQYF.

The gene calls are TRBV29-1 and TRBJ1-1, with TRBD1 as a possible D gene (6 bases). There are 11 residues in the CDR3. V lost 7 bases and J 5 bases, leaving 11 bases between the germline ends. CDR1 is SQVTM and CDR2 is ANQGSEA in the germline V gene. The CDR3 region has the DNA TGCAGCGCTGACAGGCGAACTGAAGCTTTCTTT. It specifies CSADRRTEAFF.

The rearrangement uses TRBV15 and TRBJ1-4, with D possibly TRBD1 on 6 matching bases. Germline CDR1 is LNHNV and CDR2 is YYDKDF (reference sequence). This CDR3 is 14 amino acids long. Trimming removed 8 bases from V and 6 bases from J, with 16 bases in between. The CDR3 nucleotides read TGTGCCACCCAGCGGGGCAGGGGCCATGAAAAACTGTTTTTT. Its protein product is CATQRGRGHEKLFF.

The rearrangement joins TRBV7-2 to TRBJ2-5; D gene unclear. This CDR3 spans 12 amino acids. The V gene lost 3 bases and the J gene lost 7 bases, with 9 bases spanning the gap. CDR1 is SGHTA and CDR2 is FQGNSA in the germline V gene. The CDR3 loop reads CASSFLPGTQYF. The CDR3 nucleotides are TGTGCCAGCAGCTTCCTCCCGGGGACCCAGTACTTC.

The CDR3 is CASSRTSGRTDTQYF. The CDR3 nucleotides are TGTGCCAGCAGCAGGACTAGCGGCCGCACAGATACGCAGTATTTT. V and J are TRBV6-5 and TRBJ2-3; 10 nucleotides line up with TRBD2. The CDR3 is 15 amino acids. The junction had 4 bases not matched to a gene; V was cut back by 6 bases and J by 1 base. Germline CDR1 MNHEY, CDR2 SVGAGI.

This chain connects TRBV5-6 to TRBJ1-2; D is perhaps TRBD1 (5 bases). CDR3 length: 15 amino acids. CDR1 SGHDT and CDR2 YYEEEE come from the germline V gene. Trimming removed 0 bases at V and 3 bases at J, with 12 bases between. The CDR3 bases are TGTGCCAGCAGCTTGGGCCCCAGGGTGGACTATGGCTACACCTTC. Translated, it gives CASSLGPRVDYGYTF.

The J gene is TRBJ2-7, the V gene TRBV5-5, with TRBD2 matching 8 bases. Trimming took 3 bases from V and 2 from J; bases not matched to a gene: 4. The CDR3 totals 14 residues. Germline V gene sequence: CDR1 SGHKS, CDR2 YYEKEE (reference sequence). The CDR3 region is CASSSLAGPYEQYF. DNA for the CDR3: TGTGCCAGCAGCTCGCTAGCGGGCCCCTACGAGCAGTACTTC.

The chain has TRBV29-1 and TRBJ2-7; TRBD1 aligns across 10 bases. The CDR3 extends over 14 amino acids. CDR1 and CDR2 (germline): SQVTM, ANQGSEA. The junction had 9 bases not matched to a gene; V was cut back by 4 bases and J by 6 bases. CDR3 coding DNA: TGCAGCGTTGCCCCGGACAGGGGGATACTCGAGCAGTACTTC. Its protein is CSVAPDRGILEQYF.

V gene TRBV14 combines with J gene TRBJ2-1, with 7 bases fitting TRBD2. The CDR3 spans 16 residues. In germline, CDR1 is SGHDN, CDR2 FVKESK. With 3 bases clipped from V and 2 bases from J, the junction kept 7 bases outside the gene matches. CDR3 nucleotide sequence: TGTGCCAGCAGCCACGGGGCTAGCGGACCCTACAATGAGCAGTTCTTC. Its translation is CASSHGASGPYNEQFF.

This chain links TRBV5-1 with TRBJ2-2, with TRBD1 identical over 8 bases. The ends lost 6 bases at V and 5 bases at J; junction bases unmatched: 9. Germline CDR1 and CDR2: SGHRS and YFSETQ. CDR3 length equals 15 residues. CDR3 DNA: TGCGCCAGCACCACCGGGACAGGACGGACCGGGGAGCTGTTTTTT. Amino acids: CASTTGTGRTGELFF.

The V gene is TRBV28, the J gene TRBJ1-2; no clear D gene. The ends were cut back, 8 bases at V and 0 bases at J, with 4 bases in the middle. The CDR3 length is 11 residues. Germline V lookup: CDR1 MDHEN, CDR2 SYDVKM. This CDR3 is CASEANYGYTF. The CDR3 region has the DNA TGTGCCAGCGAGGCTAACTATGGCTACACCTTC.

The V call is TRBV11-1, the J call TRBJ1-6; no clear D. The V and J ends lost 5 bases and 2 bases respectively, with 4 bases between them. The V gene's germline CDR1 is SGHAT and CDR2 FQDESV (reference sequence). The CDR3 is made up of 13 amino acids. CDR3 sequence (DNA): TGTGCCAGCAGCCCGGCCTATAATTCACCCCTCCACTTT. Translation: CASSPAYNSPLHF.

This chain connects TRBV5-1 to TRBJ1-1; TRBD1 aligns across 7 bases. The CDR3 runs 14 residues. Germline V gene sequence: CDR1 SGHRS, CDR2 YFSETQ. V lost 4 bases to trimming and J lost 7 bases; unmatched junction nucleotides: 10. The CDR3 DNA reads as TGCGCCAGCAGCACGGGGGACAGCCTATTTGAAGCTTTCTTT. It yields the protein CASSTGDSLFEAFF.

The chain has TRBV14 and TRBJ1-2; maybe TRBD1 (5 bases). The CDR3 sequence is 16 residues long. V lost 1 base and J 4 bases, leaving 16 bases between the germline ends. Germline values: CDR1 SGHDN, CDR2 FVKESK. The chain's CDR3 is CASSQGQGEVSYGYTF. The CDR3 region has the DNA TGTGCCAGCAGCCAAGGTCAGGGTGAAGTGTCCTATGGCTACACCTTC.

Only a few counts were recorded for this clone. V usage is TRBV18 and J usage is TRBJ2-7; TRBD2 agrees at 9 bases. J lost 5 bases, V lost 4 bases, and 9 bases had no gene match. CDR3 size: 15 residues. Germline assignment: CDR1 KGHSH and CDR2 LQKENI. CDR3 amino acids: CASSRPISGRDEQYF. DNA for the CDR3: TGTGCCAGCTCACGGCCTATTAGCGGGAGAGACGAGCAGTACTTC.

This clone was seen a handful of times. The chain couples TRBV10-1 to TRBJ2-1, with TRBD2 matching 15 bases. The CDR3 contains 17 residues. Germline CDR1 reads WNHNN; CDR2 reads SYGVQD (reference sequence). V was pared by 1 base and J by 5 bases, with 3 bases of the junction left unmatched. The CDR3 region has the DNA TGCGCCAGCAGTGAGTTTCGGACTAGCGGGAGGGACAATGAGCAGTTCTTC. It encodes CASSEFRTSGRDNEQFF.

V usage is TRBV5-4 and J usage is TRBJ2-1; the match to TRBD2 covers 14 bases. V shed 4 bases and J 7 bases; nucleotides not matched to a gene: 4. The CDR3 runs 15 residues. Germline-derived CDR1 and CDR2 are SGHNT and YYREEE (reference sequence). The DNA for the CDR3 is TGTGCCAGCAGCCTGACTAGCGGGAGGGGTAATGAGCAGTTCTTC. It yields the protein CASSLTSGRGNEQFF.

The chain has TRBV6-5 and TRBJ1-2; possibly TRBD1 for D (5 bases). The CDR3 is made up of 15 amino acids. Germline CDR1 reads MNHEY; CDR2 reads SVGAGI. V was trimmed by 7 bases and J by 4 bases, leaving 19 bases between them. The CDR3 region is CASTGGRGTLYGYTF. In nucleotides, the CDR3 is TGTGCCAGCACGGGGGGACGGGGGACTCTCTATGGCTACACCTTC.

This chain joins TRBV5-4 and TRBJ2-3, with TRBD2 matching 8 bases. Germline values: CDR1 SGHNT, CDR2 YYREEE (reference sequence). The trim removed 3 bases at V and 0 bases at J, leaving 3 bases unmatched. CDR3 length: 15 amino acids. DNA of the CDR3: TGTGCCAGCAGCTCCGGGAGGGCTAGCACAGATACGCAGTATTTT. This translates into CASSSGRASTDTQYF.

This chain joins TRBV5-1 and TRBJ1-2, with D possibly being TRBD1 (6 bases). Trimming shortened V by 3 bases and J by 0 bases, and 15 bases separated the two germline ends. This CDR3 has 16 amino acids. The V gene's germline CDR1 is SGHRS and CDR2 YFSETQ. The CDR3 bases are TGCGCCAGCAGCTCTTCAGGGGACCCGTCTAACTATGGCTACACCTTC. It specifies CASSSSGDPSNYGYTF.

The rearrangement uses TRBV2 and TRBJ2-6; D call uncertain. This CDR3 comprises 16 residues. V was pared by 1 base and J by 2 bases, with 9 bases between. The V gene's germline CDR1 is SNHLY and CDR2 FYNNEI. CDR3 DNA sequence: TGTGCCAGCAGTGAAGTAAAGCTAGCTGGGGCCAACGTCCTGACTTTC. Translation: CASSEVKLAGANVLTF.

The chain uses TRBV9 and TRBJ1-1; D gene unclear. This CDR3 has 12 residues. Germline-derived CDR1 and CDR2 are SGDLS and YYNGEE. With 2 bases removed from V and 9 bases from J, the gap between germline ends came to 11 bases. DNA for the CDR3: TGTGCCAGCAGCGTCGTTCGGGAGAAAGCTTTCTTT. This codes for CASSVVREKAFF.

The V call is TRBV3-1 (or the pseudogene TRBV3-2), the J call TRBJ2-1; TRBD2 agrees at 8 bases. Germline V lookup: CDR1 LGHDT, CDR2 YNNKEL (reference sequence). The length of the CDR3 is 17 residues. The trim removed 4 bases at V and 12 bases at J, leaving 20 bases unmatched. The DNA for the CDR3 is TGTGCCAGCAGCCTTACGTCAGCGGGAGCATCAATAAACTGGCAGTTCTTC. This encodes CASSLTSAGASINWQFF.

The rearrangement joins TRBV6-5 to TRBJ1-5; 7 bases fit TRBD1. Per germline, CDR1 MNHEY and CDR2 SVGAGI. This CDR3 contains 14 residues. The V and J ends lost 5 bases and 6 bases, in that order; junction bases with no gene match: 7. Here the CDR3 reads CASSPGQDRQPQHF. CDR3 nucleotides: TGTGCCAGCAGTCCAGGACAGGATCGTCAGCCCCAGCATTTT.